The 9 T cell receptor beta chains given below trace back to one sample, sequenced in a study of PD-L1 blockade in urothelial cancer. Time point noted: peripheral blood 6 weeks after treatment start. Produced via immunoSEQ multiplex PCR; TCRdb's table is partial and in-frame only. This table has under 150,000 clones, around nine tenths appearing once. Source: PBMCs, taken around atezolizumab (anti-PD-L1) treatment. All receptors come from a man aged 55 to 70 with urothelial cancer.

The rearrangement joins TRBV28 to TRBJ1-1, with TRBD1 matching 9 bases. This CDR3 has 14 residues. With V trimmed by 7 bases and J by 4 bases, 7 bases remained unmatched. CDR1 MDHEN and CDR2 SYDVKM come from the germline V gene. The CDR3: CASTVPGQGTEAFF. The DNA of the CDR3 is TGTGCCAGCACCGTACCGGGACAGGGCACTGAAGCTTTCTTT.

V is TRBV15 and J is TRBJ2-1, with D possibly matching TRBD1 (8 bases). V shed 3 bases and J shed 6 bases, with 15 bases lying between them. CDR3 length: 15 residues. From germline, CDR1 is LNHNV and CDR2 YYDKDF (reference sequence). The DNA for the CDR3 is TGTGCCACCAGCAGGGGGGGGCAGGGGGCCAATGAGCAGTTCTTC. It specifies CATSRGGQGANEQFF.

The J gene is TRBJ2-3, the V gene TRBV10-3; 7 bases line up with TRBD1. Looked up from germline, CDR1 is ENHRY and CDR2 is SYGVKD. This CDR3 is built from 13 residues. V gave up 5 bases and J gave up 6 bases; unmatched junction bases: 5. In DNA, the CDR3 is TGTGCCATCAGTAGACAGGGATCGGATACGCAGTATTTT. Translated, it gives CAISRQGSDTQYF.

This clone was counted a single time. The V gene is TRBV19, the J gene TRBJ2-5, with TRBD1 identical over 8 bases. This CDR3 is 16 amino acids long. Germline lookup yields CDR1 LNHDA and CDR2 SQIVND (reference sequence). V lost 4 bases to trimming and J lost 4 bases; unmatched junction nucleotides: 11. The CDR3 region is CASSKSGQGLGETQYF. DNA of the CDR3: TGTGCCAGTAGTAAGAGCGGACAGGGCCTTGGAGAGACCCAGTACTTC.

This clone was picked up a small number of times. J is TRBJ2-3 and V is TRBV9; 10 positions match TRBD2. V was pared by 3 bases and J by 5 bases, with 9 bases of the junction left unmatched. The CDR3 covers 16 residues. Germline lookup yields CDR1 SGDLS and CDR2 YYNGEE. CDR3 region: CASSGLAGGYLDTQYF. In nucleotides, the CDR3 is TGTGCCAGCAGCGGGTTAGCGGGGGGATATTTAGATACGCAGTATTTT.

The J gene is TRBJ2-7, the V gene TRBV7-3, with D maybe TRBD1 (5 bases). CDR3 size: 11 residues. From germline, CDR1 is SGHTA and CDR2 FQGTGA. Trimming shortened V by 5 bases and J by 7 bases, and 9 bases separated the two germline ends. CDR3 sequence reads: CASSQGGEQYF. The CDR3 nucleotides read TGTGCCAGCAGCCAGGGTGGGGAGCAGTACTTC.

The chain is built from TRBV9 and TRBJ1-6, with D possibly matching TRBD1 (6 bases). CDR1 and CDR2 from the germline V gene are SGDLS and YYNGEE. CDR3 length equals 18 residues. Trimming shortened V by 0 bases and J by 3 bases, and 16 bases separated the two germline ends. DNA of the CDR3: TGTGCCAGCAGCGTAGACCCTCCGGGACACAGCTATAATTCACCCCTCCACTTT. Translating gives CASSVDPPGHSYNSPLHF. Looking up the rest from reference TRBV9 and TRBJ1-6 gives the full variable domain: DSGVTQTPKHLITATGQRVTLRCSPRSGDLSVYWYQQSLDQGLQFLIQYYNGEERAKGNILERFSAQQFPDLHSELNLSSLELGDSALYFCASSVDPPGHSYNSPLHFGNGTRLTVT.

The chain employs TRBV20-1 and TRBJ1-2, with a possible D match to TRBD1 (5 bases). Germline V gene sequence: CDR1 DFQATT, CDR2 SNEGSKA (reference sequence). The CDR3 consists of 11 residues. V was shortened by 8 bases and J by 5 bases, with 12 bases between the two germline ends. The CDR3 protein is CSSRQTYGYTF. The DNA of the CDR3 is TGCAGTTCGAGACAGACTTATGGCTACACCTTC.

The rearrangement joins TRBV7-2 to TRBJ1-2; possibly TRBD1 for D (6 bases). V lost 5 bases, J lost 4 bases, and 11 bases lay in between. Germline CDR1 SGHTA, CDR2 FQGNSA. This CDR3 has 13 residues. The CDR3 bases are TGTGCCAGCAGCCCTGACAGGTTCTATGGCTACACCTTC. It translates to CASSPDRFYGYTF.